This T cell receptor (beta chain) was recorded in a study of cytomegalovirus exposure and HLA in healthy donors. Findings and caveats of the study: A later analysis showed HLA-associated TCR beta chains outstripping equally common others in clonal expansion. In an earlier analysis, about 87% or about 30%: the productive usage of most TCR beta V segments. Among the CMV-associated chains, a few were confirmed in vitro as specific for CMV antigens.

Vbeta (60) and Jbeta (13) primers were used in the PCR. The data were produced by immunoSEQ multiplex PCR, yet TCRdb's version contains in-frame clones alone and is incomplete. The profile shows some 130,000 clones, 80% of them singletons. Of note for this clone: The antigen is unknown.

The clonotype comes from a man under 40 in good health and CMV-seronegative. The sequenced sample was PBMCs.

The CDR3 spells CASSLVGSGGANVLTF. In nucleotides, the CDR3 is TGTGCCAGCAGCTTGGTCGGGTCCGGTGGGGCCAACGTCCTGACTTTC. The chain links TRBV5-4 to TRBJ2-6, with D unresolved. The V gene's germline CDR1 is SGHNT and CDR2 YYREEE (reference sequence). The CDR3 runs 16 residues. V was cut by 0 bases and J by 3 bases, with 10 bases left in between.